What follows are 17 T cell receptor beta chains derived from one specimen sequenced in a study of shared clonotypes between healthy human individuals. This table comes from immunoSEQ multiplex PCR, and its TCRdb copy is limited to in-frame clones, with some not included. The repertoire has approximately 700,000 clones, 55% to 85% of them found once; the top ten carry around 1.8%. The sequenced sample was memory CD4+ T cells sorted from blood. The subset was: CD45RA-negative fraction. The receptors derive from a woman in her twenties or thirties in good health.

The V gene is TRBV28, the J gene TRBJ2-7; D may correspond to TRBD1 or TRBD2 (5 bases each). This CDR3 has 15 residues. V was cut by 2 bases and J by 7 bases, with 18 bases left in between. CDR1 MDHEN and CDR2 SYDVKM come from the germline V gene. The CDR3 here is CASSLRTRLSGEQYF. The CDR3 nucleotides read TGTGCCAGCAGTTTACGGACAAGACTCTCGGGGGAGCAGTACTTC.

Sample share makes this clone medium-sized (0.01 to 0.1%). The chain recombines TRBV27 with TRBJ2-5, with D maybe TRBD2 (6 bases). This CDR3 spans 14 amino acids. In germline, CDR1 is MNHEY, CDR2 SMNVEV (reference sequence). Trimming left V 6 bases short and J 3 bases short, with 14 bases between. The CDR3 loop is CASRSWSGEETQYF. The CDR3 DNA reads TGTGCCAGCAGATCCTGGTCGGGGGAAGAGACCCAGTACTTC.

This rearrangement joins TRBV29-1 to TRBJ2-3; the D gene is possibly TRBD2 (7 bases). V was cut by 8 bases and J by 6 bases, with 21 bases left in between. CDR1 SQVTM and CDR2 ANQGSEA come from the germline V gene. This CDR3 is 14 amino acids long. CDR3 DNA: TGCAGCCCCGCTGTGCGGGGGCCCCCGGATACGCAGTATTTT. It is translated as CSPAVRGPPDTQYF.

The chain links TRBV5-1 to TRBJ2-7; D is unresolved. The CDR3 covers 14 residues. The germline CDR1 and CDR2 sequences are SGHRS and YFSETQ. Deletions cut 2 bases from V and 6 bases from J, with 15 bases between. CDR3 sequence (DNA): TGCGCCAGCAGCTTTTTCCAAGATAGTCCCGAGCAGTACTTC. Amino acid sequence: CASSFFQDSPEQYF. Combining the CDR3 with reference TRBV5-1 and TRBJ2-7 gives the whole variable domain KAGVTQTPRYLIKTRGQQVTLSCSPISGHRSVSWYQQTPGQGLQFLFEYFSETQRNKGNFPGRFSGRQFSNSRSEMNVSTLELGDSALYLCASSFFQDSPEQYFGPGTRLTVT.

V usage is TRBV5-1 and J usage is TRBJ2-1, with a possible D match to TRBD2 (5 bases). This CDR3 spans 16 amino acids. CDR1 is SGHRS, CDR2 YFSETQ, per germline. V dropped 0 bases and J dropped 0 bases, with 10 bases sitting between them. Here the CDR3 reads CASSLDPEASYNEQFF. CDR3 sequence (DNA): TGCGCCAGCAGCTTGGACCCGGAGGCCTCCTACAATGAGCAGTTCTTC.

The rearrangement uses TRBV12-5 and TRBJ2-5; no clear D gene. Germline V gives CDR1 LGHNT, CDR2 FRNRAP. The CDR3 sequence is 11 residues long. Trimming took off 6 bases at V and 5 bases at J, with 7 bases between the two ends. The CDR3 sequence is CASGEHETQYF. CDR3 in DNA: TGTGCTAGTGGAGAACATGAGACCCAGTACTTC. Full variable domain (outside the CDR3, taken from reference TRBV12-5 and TRBJ2-5): DARVTQTPRHKVTEMGQEVTMRCQPILGHNTVFWYRQTMMQGLELLAYFRNRAPLDDSGMPKDRFSAEMPDATLATLKIQPSEPRDSAVYFCASGEHETQYFGPGTRLLVL.

CDR3 protein: CASRGAAKPFYEQYF. The CDR3 DNA reads as TGTGCCAGCCGGGGCGCCGCAAAACCTTTCTACGAGCAGTACTTC. The rearrangement uses TRBV28 and TRBJ2-7; D possibly uses TRBD1 or TRBD2 (5 bases each). The CDR3 consists of 15 residues. Deletions cut 8 bases from V and 3 bases from J, with 20 bases between. The germline CDR1 and CDR2 sequences are MDHEN and SYDVKM.

This clone was picked up one time. The chain links TRBV5-6 to TRBJ2-1, with a possible D match to TRBD2 (5 bases). The CDR3 extends over 13 amino acids. Germline values: CDR1 SGHDT, CDR2 YYEEEE. The V end was cut by 4 bases, the J end by 14 bases, with 19 bases between. The CDR3 coding sequence is TGTGCCAGCAGCCCCCTGGACTCCCTAATGGAGTTCTTC. Protein: CASSPLDSLMEFF. The full variable domain, completed using reference TRBV5-6 and TRBJ2-1, is DAGVTQSPTHLIKTRGQQVTLRCSPKSGHDTVSWYQQALGQGPQFIFQYYEEEERQRGNFPDRFSGHQFPNYSSELNVNALLLGDSALYLCASSPLDSLMEFFGPGTRLTVL.

The chain combines TRBV6-5 with TRBJ2-7; possible D gene TRBD2, 6 bases. The CDR3 length is 15 residues. The germline CDR1 and CDR2 sequences are MNHEY and SVGAGI. Deletions cut 6 bases from V and 2 bases from J, with 17 bases between. In nucleotides, the CDR3 is TGTGCCAGCAGCAAAGGGCGGGGAACGACCTACGAGCAGTACTTC. Protein: CASSKGRGTTYEQYF.

The CDR3 loop is CASSPPSTRHYNEQFF. The CDR3 DNA sequence: TGTGCCAGCTCACCACCGTCGACACGACACTACAATGAGCAGTTCTTC. This rearrangement joins TRBV18 to TRBJ2-1; D gene ambiguous. The CDR3 has 16 amino acids. CDR1 is KGHSH and CDR2 is LQKENI in the germline V gene. Trimming left V 0 bases short and J 3 bases short, with 12 bases between.

The rearrangement uses TRBV7-7 and TRBJ2-5, with 12 bases identical to TRBD1. Unmatched junction bases numbered 9, after V lost 2 bases and J lost 2 bases. The CDR3 consists of 18 residues. Germline values: CDR1 SSHAT, CDR2 FNYEAQ (reference sequence). The CDR3 loop reads CASSLNTPGQGAQETQYF. As DNA, the CDR3 is TGTGCCAGCAGCTTAAATACTCCGGGACAGGGGGCTCAAGAGACCCAGTACTTC.

V is TRBV7-2 and J is TRBJ2-7, with a tentative D call TRBD1 (7 bases). Germline V gene data show CDR1 as SGHTA and CDR2 as FQGNSA. V lost 5 bases and J lost 4, with 24 bases in between. This CDR3 region has 17 residues. DNA of the CDR3: TGTGCCAGCAGCCCGCAACCTAATCGGGACAGCGGGTACGAGCAGTACTTC. Protein product: CASSPQPNRDSGYEQYF.

J is TRBJ2-7 and V is TRBV5-1; the match to TRBD1 covers 8 bases. The V gene's germline CDR1 is SGHRS and CDR2 YFSETQ. The CDR3 contains 15 residues. Losses at the gene ends were 0 bases for V and 3 bases for J; bases not matched to a gene: 5. This CDR3 reads CASSLDQGASYEQYF. The DNA of the CDR3 is TGCGCCAGCAGCTTGGACCAGGGGGCGAGCTACGAGCAGTACTTC.

The chain carries TRBV5-1 and TRBJ1-2; a possible D gene is TRBD1 (6 bases). From germline, CDR1 is SGHRS and CDR2 YFSETQ. The CDR3 consists of 17 residues. V lost 1 base and J lost 2, with 18 bases in between. The CDR3 bases are TGCGCCAGCAGCTTGTCAGTGAAAAGCGGACAGAACTATGGCTACACCTTC. The encoded protein is CASSLSVKSGQNYGYTF.

To note about this clone: Other DNA sequences of this sample code for an identical CDR3. This chain links TRBV29-1 with TRBJ2-3, with D uncertain. V lost 4 bases and J lost 3, with 2 bases in between. The CDR3 has 10 residues. Germline V gene sequence: CDR1 SQVTM, CDR2 ANQGSEA. CDR3 nucleotides: TGCAGCGTTGGTACAGATACGCAGTATTTT. It codes for CSVGTDTQYF.

The V call is TRBV27, the J call TRBJ2-1, with 8 bases matching TRBD1. The V and J ends lost 10 bases and 7 bases, in that order; junction bases with no gene match: 18. The CDR3 spans 16 residues. In germline, CDR1 is MNHEY, CDR2 SMNVEV (reference sequence). CDR3 in amino acids: CAISRGQTGTRNEQFF. Written as DNA, the CDR3 is TGTGCCATCTCCAGGGGGCAGACTGGCACACGGAATGAGCAGTTCTTC.

This clone came up a few times. J is TRBJ2-7 and V is TRBV13, with a tentative D call TRBD1 (6 bases). The germline gives CDR1 PRHDT, CDR2 FYEKMQ (reference sequence). The V end lost 2 bases, the J end lost 0 bases, and 17 bases lay between the germline ends. The CDR3 covers 17 residues. CDR3 sequence reads: CASSLYTPGHDSYEQYF. The CDR3 DNA sequence: TGTGCCAGCAGCTTATACACACCGGGACACGACTCCTACGAGCAGTACTTC.